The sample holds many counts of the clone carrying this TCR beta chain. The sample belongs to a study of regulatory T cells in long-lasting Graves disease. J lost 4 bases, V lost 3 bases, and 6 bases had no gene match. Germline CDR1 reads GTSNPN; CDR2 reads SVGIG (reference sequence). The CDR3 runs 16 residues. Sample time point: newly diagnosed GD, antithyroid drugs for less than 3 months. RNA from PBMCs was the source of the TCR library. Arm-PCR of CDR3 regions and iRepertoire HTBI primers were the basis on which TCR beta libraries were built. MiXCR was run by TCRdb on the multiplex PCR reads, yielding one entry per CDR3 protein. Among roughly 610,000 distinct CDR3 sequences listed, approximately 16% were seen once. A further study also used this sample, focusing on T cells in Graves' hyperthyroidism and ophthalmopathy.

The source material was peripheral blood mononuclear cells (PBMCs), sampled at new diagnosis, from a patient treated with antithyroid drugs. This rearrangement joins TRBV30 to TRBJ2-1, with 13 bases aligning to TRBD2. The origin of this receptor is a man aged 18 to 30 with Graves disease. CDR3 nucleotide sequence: TGTGCCTGGAGCCCTACGGGACTAGCGGGATACAATGAGCAGTTCTTC. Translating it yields CAWSPTGLAGYNEQFF. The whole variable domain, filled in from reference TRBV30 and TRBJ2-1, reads SQTIHQWPATLVQPVGSPLSLECTVEGTSNPNLYWYRQAAGRGLQLLFYSVGIGQISSEVPQNLSASRPQDRQFILSSKKLLLSDSGFYLCAWSPTGLAGYNEQFFGPGTRLTVL.